This T cell receptor beta chain was recorded in a study of T cells in Graves' hyperthyroidism and ophthalmopathy. Those patients with uncontrolled infection, other autoimmune disease, pregnancy or lactation were excluded. From RNA transcripts, TCR beta CDR3 regions were amplified. First-round RT-PCR with HTBI primers amplified the TCR CDR3 region. One entry per CDR3 protein results from TCRdb running MiXCR on the multiplex PCR reads. The sample lists 500,000 to 800,000 distinct CDR3 sequences; 14% were seen once. Study-wide findings and caveats: A model using 13 V-J features told ophthalmopathy apart from stable hyperthyroidism.

Note on this clonotype: Its antigen is unknown. One end of the junction does not line up with germline, which may come from a read error.

Material: blood. This receptor was identified in a woman between 50 and 59 years old with Graves' ophthalmopathy.

The DNA for the CDR3 is TGCGCCAGCAGCCAGTATAGCGTAGCGACGAACACCGGGGAGCTGCTTTTT. It yields the protein CASSQYSVATNTGELLF. The chain combines TRBV4-3 with TRBJ2-2; D may be TRBD2 (5 bases). Germline assignment: CDR1 LGHNA and CDR2 YSLEER. The CDR3 extends over 17 amino acids.